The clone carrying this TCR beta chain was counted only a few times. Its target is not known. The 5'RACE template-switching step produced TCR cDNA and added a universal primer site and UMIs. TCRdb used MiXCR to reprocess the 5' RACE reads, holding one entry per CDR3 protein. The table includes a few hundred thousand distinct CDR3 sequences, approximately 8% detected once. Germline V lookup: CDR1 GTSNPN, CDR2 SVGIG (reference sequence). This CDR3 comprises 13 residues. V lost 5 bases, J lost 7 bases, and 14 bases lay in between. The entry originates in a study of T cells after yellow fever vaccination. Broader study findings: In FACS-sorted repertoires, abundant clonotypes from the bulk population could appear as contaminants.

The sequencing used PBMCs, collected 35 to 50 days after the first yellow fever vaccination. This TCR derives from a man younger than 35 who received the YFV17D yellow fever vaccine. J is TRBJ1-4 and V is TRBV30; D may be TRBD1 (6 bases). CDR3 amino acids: CAWVGGAGEKLFF. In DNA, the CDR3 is TGTGCCTGGGTAGGGGGGGCCGGTGAAAAACTGTTTTTT.